A selection of T cell receptor beta chains follows, all from one sample in a study of cytomegalovirus exposure and HLA in healthy donors. Measured with immunoSEQ multiplex PCR; TCRdb has only the in-frame clones, and not every one. The sample holds hundreds of thousands of clones, 70% to 85% seen once. Sequenced input: PBMCs. These receptors were collected from a woman in her sixties in good health and CMV-seropositive. The CDR3 runs from the conserved cysteine through the conserved F or W. Each record gives: J gene, V gene, D gene, clone size, CDR3 protein, CDR3 DNA. The D gene is left open where the match is weak. Size tells how often a clone was seen (once, few, many) or the class of an expanded clone, and some rows leave it out.

TRBJ2-7 | TRBV19 | TRBD1 | - | CASSKTGPYEQYF | TGTGCCAGTAGTAAGACAGGGCCCTACGAGCAGTACTTC
TRBJ1-2 | TRBV10-3 | - | few | CAISESIGYTF | TGTGCCATCAGTGAGTCTATAGGCTACACCTTC
TRBJ2-3 | TRBV30 | - | - | CAWSSFPNTQYF | TGTGCCTGGAGTTCGTTTCCTAATACGCAGTATTTT
TRBJ2-1 | TRBV5-1 | TRBD2 | few | CASSSWGGGSSYNEQFF | TGCGCCAGCAGCAGTTGGGGCGGGGGGAGCTCCTACAATGAGCAGTTCTTC
TRBJ1-1 | TRBV18 | - | - | CASSPKTGIDTEAFF | TGTGCCAGCTCACCGAAAACAGGGATCGACACTGAAGCTTTCTTT
TRBJ2-3 | TRBV9 | TRBD2 | few | CASRRGATADTQYF | TGTGCCAGCAGGCGGGGGGCGACCGCAGATACGCAGTATTTT
TRBJ2-1 | TRBV18 | - | once | CASSPVSGYEQFF | TGTGCCAGCTCACCAGTCTCGGGGTATGAGCAGTTCTTC
TRBJ1-2 | TRBV7-9 | TRBD1 | - | CASSLGQGGRGYTF | TGTGCCAGCAGCTTAGGTCAGGGGGGCCGTGGCTACACCTTC
TRBJ1-1 | TRBV6-5 | TRBD1 | - | CASSAWDREAEAFF | TGTGCCAGCAGTGCCTGGGACAGGGAGGCTGAAGCTTTCTTT
TRBJ1-2 | TRBV6-5 | TRBD1 | few | CASSQDRGRADGYTF | TGTGCCAGCAGTCAGGACAGGGGACGGGCGGATGGCTACACCTTC